What follows are 3 T cell receptor beta chains derived from one specimen sequenced in a study of shared clonotypes between healthy human individuals. The protocol was immunoSEQ multiplex PCR, while the TCRdb copy is restricted to in-frame clones and leaves out a portion. Among some 650,000 clones, about 97% were seen once, and the ten largest hold around 0.06%. Input material: naive CD4+ T cells sorted from blood. Subset described: CD45RA+ positively selected. These receptors were taken from a woman in her 30s in good health.

The chain couples TRBV7-2 to TRBJ2-7; tentative D call: TRBD2 (5 bases). Per germline, CDR1 SGHTA and CDR2 FQGNSA. Trimming pared 1 base from V and 3 bases from J, leaving 10 bases between. This CDR3 spans 14 amino acids. This CDR3 is CASSLERQYYEQYF. DNA for the CDR3: TGTGCCAGCAGCTTAGAGCGGCAGTACTACGAGCAGTACTTC.

V usage is TRBV9 and J usage is TRBJ1-4; a weak D match, TRBD1 (5 bases). CDR1 and CDR2 from the germline V gene are SGDLS and YYNGEE. Trimming shortened V by 3 bases and J by 0 bases, and 6 bases separated the two germline ends. The CDR3 consists of 14 residues. Here the CDR3 reads CASSEGTTNEKLFF. The CDR3 coding sequence is TGTGCCAGCAGCGAGGGGACAACTAATGAAAAACTGTTTTTT.

The chain couples TRBV21-1 to TRBJ2-1; the D segment call TRBD2 is taken from the table without a DNA check. TRBV21-1 is termed a pseudogene. The CDR3 totals 11 residues. CDR3 sequence reads: CASSKDGEQFF. The CDR3 nucleotides are TGTGCCAGCAGCAAAGACGGTGAGCAGTTCTTC.